Listed below are T cell receptor beta chains from one sample, sequenced in a study of blood T cell repertoires in COVID-19. Data came from immunoSEQ multiplex PCR; TCRdb stores just in-frame clones and leaves some out. This sample has about 100,000 clones; 65% to 80% occur once, and the top ten carry under 25%. The specimen was peripheral blood. These receptors originate from a man aged 65-85 years with active or convalescent COVID-19. The CDR3 runs from the conserved cysteine through the conserved F or W. The D gene is left open where the match is weak. Clone size is not always given. Where it is, it says once, few, many or a class for expanded clones.

TRBV5-5,TRBD1,NA,16,TRBJ2-5,TGTGCCAGCAGCTCGTCCGGACAGGGAATACAAGAGACCCAGTACTTC,CASSSSGQGIQETQYF
TRBV9,NA,NA,15,TRBJ2-4,TGTGCCAGCAGCGTAGGGGGCGGGGTCCAAAACATTCAGTACTTC,CASSVGGGVQNIQYF
TRBV5-1,NA,NA,14,TRBJ1-1,TGCGCCAGCAGCTTGGAGCGGATGAACACTGAAGCTTTCTTT,CASSLERMNTEAFF
TRBV9,TRBD2,NA,15,TRBJ2-1,TGTGCCAGCAGCGTCGGTAGCGGGCCCCCGGATGAGCAGTTCTTC,CASSVGSGPPDEQFF
TRBV5-1,NA,NA,15,TRBJ2-7,TGCGCCAGCAGCTCGAAACAGGGAACGGGCTACGAGCAGTACTTC,CASSSKQGTGYEQYF
TRBV19,NA,NA,13,TRBJ1-1,TGTGCCAGTAGTACTACCGTGTACACTGAAGCTTTCTTT,CASSTTVYTEAFF
TRBV7-2,TRBD2,NA,17,TRBJ2-5,TGTGCCAGCAGCCTCCGCAGGAGCGGGGCTGGAATCCAGACCCAGTACTTC,CASSLRRSGAGIQTQYF
TRBV5-1,TRBD1,NA,13,TRBJ1-1,TGCGCCAGCAGCTCCCCAGGGGGCACTGAAGCTTTCTTT,CASSSPGGTEAFF
TRBV19,TRBD1,NA,15,TRBJ1-2,TGTGCCAGTAGCAACGGACAGGGACGGAACTATGGCTACACCTTC,CASSNGQGRNYGYTF
TRBV11-2,NA,NA,13,TRBJ2-5,TGTGCCAGCAGCAACAGGGTCGCAGAGACCCAGTACTTC,CASSNRVAETQYF
TRBV18,NA,NA,14,TRBJ2-7,TGTGCCAGCTCACCAGGGAAGGGGGTCGTCGAGCAGTACTTC,CASSPGKGVVEQYF
TRBV5-6,TRBD1,NA,15,TRBJ2-7,TGTGCCAGCAGCTCCGCAGGGGGCAGGGGTAGAGAGCAGTACTTC,CASSSAGGRGREQYF
TRBV9,TRBD2,once,16,TRBJ2-1,TGTGCCAGCAGCGGTACCGGGACTAGCAACTACAATGAGCAGTTCTTC,CASSGTGTSNYNEQFF
TRBV5-1,NA,NA,15,TRBJ2-3,TGCGCCAGCAGCTTGGAGGGGTACGCCACAGATACGCAGTATTTT,CASSLEGYATDTQYF
TRBV3-1/TRBV3-2,TRBD1,NA,15,TRBJ1-2,TGTGCCAGCAGCCTCTCTTTGGTGACAGGGGCTGGCTACACCTTC,CASSLSLVTGAGYTF
TRBV5-6,NA,once,12,TRBJ1-1,TGTGCCAGCAGCTTGGGCCAGGCCCAAGCTTTCTTT,CASSLGQAQAFF
TRBV2,TRBD1,NA,16,TRBJ1-4,TGTGCCAGCAGTGAAGTGGGACCGGGACAGGGTGGAAAACTGTTTTTT,CASSEVGPGQGGKLFF
TRBV5-1,TRBD1,NA,15,TRBJ1-6,TGCGCCAGCAGCTTCCAGGGGGAAAAGAATTCACCCCTCCACTTT,CASSFQGEKNSPLHF
TRBV6-6,NA,NA,18,TRBJ1-5,TGTGCCAGCAGTCAGGACAGTCAGGGAAGATACAGCAATCAGCCCCAGCATTTT,CASSQDSQGRYSNQPQHF
TRBV7-3,TRBD1,NA,13,TRBJ1-1,TGTGCCAGCAGCTTTGGACAGGGGACTGAAGCTTTCTTT,CASSFGQGTEAFF
TRBV7-2,TRBD2,NA,15,TRBJ2-7,TGTGCCAGCAGCTTAGTAGCGGGGGGGCTTTTCGAGCAGTACTTC,CASSLVAGGLFEQYF
TRBV6-5,NA,NA,13,TRBJ1-5,TGTGCCAGCAGCCCACGGGGAGATCAGCCCCAGCATTTT,CASSPRGDQPQHF
TRBV2,TRBD2,once,15,TRBJ2-1,TGTGCCAGCAGTGCAACTTTGGGACTAGCGGGTGAGCAGTTCTTC,CASSATLGLAGEQFF
TRBV2,NA,NA,14,TRBJ1-5,TGTGCCAGCAGTGTGGCAGGTAGCAATCAGCCCCAGCATTTT,CASSVAGSNQPQHF
TRBV27,TRBD1,NA,17,TRBJ2-1,TGTGCCAGCAGTTCGGAGACAGGGCCGAGCTCCTACAATGAGCAGTTCTTC,CASSSETGPSSYNEQFF
TRBV6-1,NA,NA,17,TRBJ1-5,TGTGCCAGCAGTGGCAGGGTTCTGATCCAAAGCAATCAGCCCCAGCATTTT,CASSGRVLIQSNQPQHF
TRBV18,TRBD1,NA,14,TRBJ2-7,TGTGCCAGCTTGCCGGGACAGGGGCTACGCGAGCAGTACTTC,CASLPGQGLREQYF
TRBV5-1,NA,few,14,TRBJ2-2,TGCGCCAGCAGCTTGGACAGTCACACCGGGGAGCTGTTTTTT,CASSLDSHTGELFF
TRBV18,NA,NA,12,TRBJ1-1,TGTGCCAGCTCCCGGAGGAACACTGAAGCTTTCTTT,CASSRRNTEAFF
TRBV6-5,NA,NA,12,TRBJ1-2,TGTGCCAGCAGTTACCGGGGGGGTTCACCAAACTTC,CASSYRGGSPNF
TRBV5-1,NA,NA,14,TRBJ1-3,TGCGCCAGCAGCTTTGACTACTCTGGAAACACCATATATTTT,CASSFDYSGNTIYF
TRBV21-1,NA,NA,14,TRBJ2-7,TGTGCCAGCAGCAAATGGAGGGGCGCCTACGAGCAGTACTTC,CASSKWRGAYEQYF
TRBV29-1,NA,NA,14,TRBJ2-6,TGCAGCGTTGGGGCCCGCTCTGGGGCCAACGTCCTGACTTTC,CSVGARSGANVLTF
TRBV5-4,TRBD2,NA,17,TRBJ2-3,TGTGCCAGCAGCTTGAGTCTTCGGCTAGCGGAGGGGGATACGCAGTATTTT,CASSLSLRLAEGDTQYF
TRBV18,TRBD1,NA,13,TRBJ2-5,TGTGCCAGCTCGCAGGGGGCCGTAGAGACCCAGTACTTC,CASSQGAVETQYF
TRBV5-5,NA,NA,16,TRBJ1-5,TGTGCCAGCAGCTACCGTCTGGGAGAGCGCAATCAGCCCCAGCATTTT,CASSYRLGERNQPQHF
TRBV9,NA,once,14,TRBJ1-2,TGTGCCAGCAGCCCTTCCGGACAAAGCTATGGCTACACCTTC,CASSPSGQSYGYTF
TRBV3-1/TRBV3-2,TRBD2,NA,15,TRBJ2-1,TGTGCCAGCAGCTCGTCTAGCGGGGGTTACAATGAGCAGTTCTTC,CASSSSSGGYNEQFF
TRBV7-8,TRBD2,NA,16,TRBJ2-5,TGTGCCAGCAGCTTAGCCGGACTAGCGGGAGGAGAGACCCAGTACTTC,CASSLAGLAGGETQYF
TRBV5-1,NA,once,14,TRBJ2-3,TGCGCCAGCTTCATCGGGACTAGCACAGATACGCAGTATTTT,CASFIGTSTDTQYF
TRBV19,TRBD1,NA,14,TRBJ2-2,TGTGCCAGTATGGGGACAGGGGGCACCGGGGAGCTGTTTTTT,CASMGTGGTGELFF
TRBV7-9,NA,NA,13,TRBJ1-1,TGTGCCAGCAGCGGCCGGGATAACACTGAAGCTTTCTTT,CASSGRDNTEAFF
TRBV10-2,TRBD2,NA,14,TRBJ2-1,TGCGCCAGCATTCAAACTAGCGGGGGAGATGAGCAGTTCTTC,CASIQTSGGDEQFF
TRBV5-1,NA,NA,16,TRBJ2-3,TGCGCCAGCAGCTTGGGAGGTGGGGGGAGCACAGATACGCAGTATTTT,CASSLGGGGSTDTQYF
TRBV7-8,TRBD2,NA,16,TRBJ2-5,TGTGCCAGCAGCTCCTCTAGCGGGGGGGCGGGGAAGACCCAGTACTTC,CASSSSSGGAGKTQYF
TRBV27,NA,many,12,TRBJ2-1,TGTGCCAGCAGTTTTACAGGGTATGAGCAGTTCTTC,CASSFTGYEQFF
TRBV11-3,NA,NA,13,TRBJ2-7,TGTGCCAGCAGCCCCGGGATCTCCTACGAGCAGTACTTC,CASSPGISYEQYF
TRBV5-1,TRBD2,NA,16,TRBJ2-1,TGCGCCAGCAGCATAACCGGGACTAGCGGGATGTATGAGCAGTTCTTC,CASSITGTSGMYEQFF